This T cell receptor beta chain emerged from a study of tissue T cells after allogeneic stem cell transplantation. Points from the study as a whole: Motif-based clustering found tissue-specific repertoire signatures shared across patients, though few clones were shared.

Sequencing was performed with immunoSEQ multiplex PCR; in TCRdb, only in-frame clones are kept and a portion is missing. The sample shows about 48,000 clones, less than 75% of them seen only once. V shed 1 base, J shed 5 bases, and the junction held 3 bases outside the gene matches. There are 15 residues in the CDR3. Germline CDR1 reads SGHSA; CDR2 reads FRNQAP. Regarding this clone: Its cognate antigen is unknown. Gene names denote mouse genes. The read gets to within 1 residue of the CDR3 end, and the germline J gene fills in the rest.

The chain combines TRBV16 with TRBJ2-2; 8 bases match TRBD1. The specimen was sorted cells pooled from one or two spleens. The sequence was obtained from a pool of C57BL/6 mice in good health. The sequenced part of the CDR3 DNA is TGTGCAAGCAGCTTAGCAGGGGGCGCGACCGGGCAGCTCTAC. Its protein is CASSLAGGATGQLY. The whole CDR3 region reads CASSLAGGATGQLYF.